The 31 T cell receptor beta chains in this list originate from one sample, sequenced in a study of cytomegalovirus exposure and HLA in healthy donors listed by TCRdb under 2017. The library was obtained by the immunoSEQ multiplex PCR assay. The multiplex PCR relied on a mix of 60 forward primers for TCR Vbeta segments and 13 reverse primers for TCR Jbeta segments. TCRdb mirrors the immuneACCESS table, restricted to in-frame sequences. Some clones are absent from its copies; in checked studies, under half trace to an unresolved V gene, and the reason for the others is unknown. This sample gives approximately 160,000 clones in total; approximately 67% of them show up just once. Roughly 4.1% of the sample comes from the top ten. Sequenced sample: PBMCs. Receptor source: a woman between 18 and 29 years old in good health and CMV-seropositive.

The CDR3 coding sequence is TGTGCCAGCAGCTCCCGACAGGGCAACAATCAGCCCCAGCATTTT. It translates to CASSSRQGNNQPQHF. The chain joins TRBV7-2 to TRBJ1-5, with 7 bases aligning to TRBD1. The CDR3 runs 15 residues. The trim removed 4 bases at V and 3 bases at J, leaving 6 bases unmatched. The germline V gene has CDR1 SGHTA and CDR2 FQGNSA.

J is TRBJ2-6 and V is TRBV19, with 8 bases identical to TRBD2. This CDR3 region has 17 residues. The germline V gene encodes CDR1 LNHDA and CDR2 SQIVND (reference sequence). J lost 0 bases, V lost 4 bases, and 5 bases had no gene match. CDR3 region: CASSSLAGGSGANVLTF. DNA for the CDR3: TGTGCCAGTAGTAGCCTAGCGGGCGGCTCTGGGGCCAACGTCCTGACTTTC.

The gene calls are TRBV28 and TRBJ2-7, with 9 bases that match TRBD2. The length of the CDR3 is 13 residues. The J segment lost 3 bases and the V segment lost 7 bases, leaving 4 bases of the junction unmatched. Looked up from germline, CDR1 is MDHEN and CDR2 is SYDVKM. DNA for the CDR3: TGTGCCAGCAAACTAGCGGGCTACTACGAGCAGTACTTC. This gives the protein CASKLAGYYEQYF.

The chain has TRBV30 and TRBJ2-3; a weak D match, TRBD2 (5 bases). Germline values: CDR1 GTSNPN, CDR2 SVGIG (reference sequence). V lost 4 bases and J 6 bases, leaving 8 bases between the germline ends. The CDR3 is 11 residues long. CDR3 protein: CAWTPGDTQYF. CDR3 in DNA: TGTGCCTGGACTCCGGGGGATACGCAGTATTTT.

This clone was detected a few times. The CDR3 is CASSLESTPGNEQFF. The CDR3 nucleotides read TGTGCCAGCAGTTTAGAGTCTACCCCCGGGAATGAGCAGTTCTTC. The chain has TRBV27 and TRBJ2-1; no reliable D call. In germline, CDR1 is MNHEY, CDR2 SMNVEV (reference sequence). V was cut by 2 bases and J by 7 bases, with 15 bases left in between. There are 15 residues in the CDR3.

The chain is built from TRBV5-6 and TRBJ1-4, with a tentative D call TRBD1 (6 bases). The CDR3 is made up of 19 amino acids. Germline-derived CDR1 and CDR2 are SGHDT and YYEEEE. Trimming took 4 bases from V and 10 from J, leaving 32 bases between them. The CDR3 sequence: CASSKWAAESGHRRRKLFF. CDR3 coding DNA: TGTGCCAGCAGCAAATGGGCTGCGGAGTCGGGACACAGGCGCCGAAAACTGTTTTTT.

The CDR3 region is CASSDLQGPLYGYTF. CDR3 DNA: TGTGCCAGCAGTGACCTACAGGGTCCCCTTTATGGCTACACCTTC. The rearrangement links TRBV27 to TRBJ1-2; maybe TRBD1 (6 bases). Germline V gene sequence: CDR1 MNHEY, CDR2 SMNVEV (reference sequence). The CDR3 length is 15 residues. The V end lost 5 bases, the J end lost 5 bases, and 18 bases lay between the germline ends.

This clone showed up just a few times. The rearrangement uses TRBV5-4 and TRBJ2-7; 7 bases align to TRBD1. Trimming cost V 2 bases and J 4 bases; bases outside gene matches: 12. There are 16 residues in the CDR3. Germline V gene data show CDR1 as SGHNT and CDR2 as YYREEE (reference sequence). Here the CDR3 DNA reads TGTGCCAGCAGCTTACCCCGGACAGGCGTGGGGTACGAGCAGTACTTC. This encodes CASSLPRTGVGYEQYF.

The chain combines TRBV5-4 with TRBJ2-1; D unresolved. Germline loops: CDR1 SGHNT, CDR2 YYREEE (reference sequence). V was pared by 0 bases and J by 2 bases, with 15 bases between. The CDR3 sequence is 17 residues long. The CDR3 loop is CASSLGSGGLPYNEQFF. CDR3 bases: TGTGCCAGCAGCTTGGGTAGTGGTGGGCTCCCCTACAATGAGCAGTTCTTC.

This rearrangement joins TRBV7-9 to TRBJ2-7; 7 nucleotides align to TRBD1. The V gene's germline CDR1 is SEHNR and CDR2 FQNEAQ (reference sequence). V trimming: 3 bases; J trimming: 4 bases; junction bases outside the gene matches: 3. The CDR3 extends over 13 amino acids. The CDR3 reads CASSFPGQYEQYF. The DNA for the CDR3 is TGTGCCAGCAGCTTCCCGGGACAGTACGAGCAGTACTTC.

The rearrangement links TRBV10-1 to TRBJ2-7, with D perhaps matching TRBD1 (6 bases). The V gene's germline CDR1 is WNHNN and CDR2 SYGVQD (reference sequence). Trimming removed 6 bases from V and 1 base from J, with 10 bases in between. The CDR3 sequence is 13 residues long. CDR3 coding DNA: TGCGCCAGCAGCCCCGGGACATCCTACGAGCAGTACTTC. Translating gives CASSPGTSYEQYF.

The rearrangement joins TRBV4-2 to TRBJ1-3; TRBD1 is a possible D gene (6 bases). CDR1 is LGHNA, CDR2 YNFKEQ, per germline. The CDR3 consists of 19 residues. V was shortened by 0 bases and J by 2 bases, with 20 bases between the two germline ends. The CDR3 spells CASSQETGGQGIPGNTIYF. CDR3 nucleotide sequence: TGTGCCAGCAGCCAAGAAACGGGGGGACAAGGTATCCCTGGAAACACCATATATTTT.

The rearrangement joins TRBV6-5 to TRBJ1-5, with D unresolved. Germline CDR1 is MNHEY and CDR2 is SVGAGI. This CDR3 spans 13 amino acids. Trimming cost V 1 base and J 4 bases, with 5 bases left between them. The chain's CDR3 is CASSYYLNQPQHF. The CDR3 bases are TGTGCCAGCAGTTACTACTTAAATCAGCCCCAGCATTTT.

The chain has TRBV7-2 and TRBJ2-7; 8 positions match TRBD1. The V gene end was trimmed by 1 base and the J gene end by 3 bases; junction bases not matched to a gene: 2. Germline CDR1 and CDR2: SGHTA and FQGNSA. This CDR3 has 14 residues. The CDR3 region has the DNA TGTGCCAGCAGCTTAGGACAGGGGAACTACGAGCAGTACTTC. It yields the protein CASSLGQGNYEQYF.

This sequence joins TRBV5-6 and TRBJ1-4; no definite D call. V lost 1 base and J lost 3, with 10 bases in between. The CDR3 covers 15 residues. Germline CDR1 reads SGHDT; CDR2 reads YYEEEE. Here the CDR3 DNA reads TGTGCCAGCAGCTTGACCGGGCGGGCTAATGAAAAACTGTTTTTT. Its translation is CASSLTGRANEKLFF.

The V and J genes are TRBV6-1 and TRBJ2-2; tentative D call: TRBD2 (5 bases). This CDR3 has 18 amino acids. Trimming pared 0 bases from V and 0 bases from J, leaving 14 bases between. Germline V gene data show CDR1 as MNHNS and CDR2 as SASEGT. The CDR3 bases are TGTGCCAGCAGTGAAGCCTGGACTCGGTATTCGAACACCGGGGAGCTGTTTTTT. It codes for CASSEAWTRYSNTGELFF.

The J gene is TRBJ2-7, the V gene TRBV6-5; maybe TRBD1 (6 bases). The CDR3 has 15 residues. Per the germline V gene, CDR1 is MNHEY and CDR2 is SVGAGI. The germline V and J ends were trimmed by 6 bases and 3 bases, with 18 bases remaining between them. CDR3 coding DNA: TGTGCCAGCAGACCCCGGGACATCGATTTCTACGAGCAGTACTTC. Translation: CASRPRDIDFYEQYF.

V usage is TRBV7-9 and J usage is TRBJ2-1, with a tentative D call TRBD2 (6 bases). Germline-derived CDR1 and CDR2 are SEHNR and FQNEAQ (reference sequence). The CDR3 sequence is 16 residues long. Trimming removed 6 bases from V and 2 bases from J, with 17 bases in between. The CDR3 protein is CASRISQGEAYNEQFF. The CDR3 bases are TGTGCCAGCAGGATTAGCCAAGGGGAGGCCTACAATGAGCAGTTCTTC.

This clone was observed a few times. This chain joins TRBV7-6 and TRBJ1-2, with D maybe TRBD1 (6 bases). Germline CDR1 and CDR2: SGHVS and FNYEAQ. V gave up 1 base and J gave up 6 bases, with 15 bases separating them. The CDR3 totals 15 residues. CDR3 nucleotide sequence: TGTGCCAGCAGCTTAGTCCCCGAAACAGGGAATGGCTACACCTTC. Protein sequence: CASSLVPETGNGYTF.

The chain uses TRBV19 and TRBJ1-5; no reliable D call. V lost 1 base and J lost 5, with 9 bases in between. Germline lookup yields CDR1 LNHDA and CDR2 SQIVND (reference sequence). This CDR3 is 14 amino acids long. This CDR3 reads CASSIGGDYQPQHF. CDR3 DNA sequence: TGTGCCAGTAGTATAGGGGGAGATTATCAGCCCCAGCATTTT.

The chain links TRBV7-8 to TRBJ2-7, with a possible D match to TRBD1 (5 bases). The V end was cut by 1 base, the J end by 2 bases, with 15 bases between. The CDR3 sequence is 16 residues long. Germline assignment: CDR1 SGHVS and CDR2 FQNEAQ. Written as DNA, the CDR3 is TGTGCCAGCAGCTTAGAAGGGGCAGTCTTTACCTACGAGCAGTACTTC. Protein product: CASSLEGAVFTYEQYF.

The table lists this clone with a few counts. The chain couples TRBV27 to TRBJ1-1; the D gene is possibly TRBD1 (5 bases). CDR1 is MNHEY, CDR2 SMNVEV, per germline (reference sequence). Trimming left V 0 bases short and J 4 bases short, with 9 bases between. CDR3 length: 14 residues. The CDR3 loop reads CASSLSGVGTEAFF. Written as DNA, the CDR3 is TGTGCCAGCAGTTTATCAGGGGTAGGCACTGAAGCTTTCTTT.

This chain links TRBV19 with TRBJ2-7; the match to TRBD2 covers 11 bases. The V segment lost 6 bases and the J segment 4 bases; nucleotides outside the gene matches: 20. The CDR3 has 19 amino acids. CDR1 LNHDA and CDR2 SQIVND come from the germline V gene (reference sequence). CDR3 bases: TGTGCCAGTAGCCTGTACGCGACCTCCTTGGGACTAGCGGAATACGAGCAGTACTTC. Translated, it gives CASSLYATSLGLAEYEQYF.

The chain employs TRBV13 and TRBJ2-7; possible D gene TRBD2, 5 bases. V was cut by 4 bases and J by 7 bases, with 11 bases left in between. The V gene's germline CDR1 is PRHDT and CDR2 FYEKMQ (reference sequence). The CDR3 is 12 residues long. The CDR3 protein is CASSSPSGEQYF. CDR3 nucleotide sequence: TGTGCCAGCAGCTCCCCCTCGGGGGAGCAGTACTTC.

J is TRBJ1-5 and V is TRBV19, with 7 bases matching TRBD1. The germline gives CDR1 LNHDA, CDR2 SQIVND (reference sequence). The length of the CDR3 is 15 residues. Trimming at V came to 7 bases and at J to 6 bases, leaving 12 bases not matched to a gene. CDR3 bases: TGTGCCAGTACTCATCGGGACAGCAACGGTCAGCCCCAGCATTTT. The encoded protein is CASTHRDSNGQPQHF.

A few counts support this clone. As DNA, the CDR3 is TGTGCCAGCACCGACAGGGCTTCCACAGATACGCAGTATTTT. This sequence encodes CASTDRASTDTQYF. The chain is built from TRBV2 and TRBJ2-3; 7 bases map to TRBD1. V gave up 7 bases and J gave up 2 bases; unmatched junction bases: 6. The CDR3 is 14 amino acids. Per germline, CDR1 SNHLY and CDR2 FYNNEI.

The V and J genes are TRBV2 and TRBJ2-7; the D gene is possibly TRBD2 (5 bases). In germline, CDR1 is SNHLY, CDR2 FYNNEI. V was trimmed by 8 bases and J by 5 bases, leaving 19 bases between them. The CDR3 has 14 amino acids. CDR3 protein: CASHSDAGFDEQYF. CDR3 DNA sequence: TGTGCCAGCCACTCCGATGCGGGTTTCGACGAGCAGTACTTC. The variable domain in full, completed from reference TRBV2 and TRBJ2-7, reads EPEVTQTPSHQVTQMGQEVILRCVPISNHLYFYWYRQILGQKVEFLVSFYNNEISEKSEIFDDQFSVERPDGSNFTLKIRSTKLEDSAMYFCASHSDAGFDEQYFGPGTRLTVT.

This chain uses TRBV7-9 with TRBJ2-1; no firm D call. V dropped 5 bases and J dropped 4 bases, with 6 bases sitting between them. The CDR3 length is 12 residues. Germline loops: CDR1 SEHNR, CDR2 FQNEAQ (reference sequence). This CDR3 is CASSPKYNEQFF. The DNA for the CDR3 is TGTGCCAGCAGCCCTAAATACAATGAGCAGTTCTTC.

This chain joins TRBV5-1 and TRBJ2-2; D gene unclear. Germline V gene sequence: CDR1 SGHRS, CDR2 YFSETQ. CDR3 length equals 13 residues. V was trimmed by 0 bases and J by 8 bases, leaving 8 bases between them. CDR3 sequence (DNA): TGCGCCAGCAGCTTGGGCCAGTCGGGGGAGCTGTTTTTT. This sequence encodes CASSLGQSGELFF. Using reference TRBV5-1 and TRBJ2-2 for the parts outside the CDR3, the full variable domain is KAGVTQTPRYLIKTRGQQVTLSCSPISGHRSVSWYQQTPGQGLQFLFEYFSETQRNKGNFPGRFSGRQFSNSRSEMNVSTLELGDSALYLCASSLGQSGELFFGEGSRLTVL.

Concerning this clone itself: No DNA is shown, since the ends of the CDR3 on it are uncertain; the CDR3 is the one TCRdb lists. V usage is TRBV6-5 and J usage is TRBJ2-1; the D segment call TRBD1 is taken from the table without a DNA check. CDR1 is MNHEY, CDR2 SVGAGI, per germline. Ends included, the CDR3 has 16 residues. CDR3 loop: CASSSSTGGSKDEQFF.

The table lists this clone with a count of one. The chain uses TRBV4-3 and TRBJ2-3; 16 nucleotides agree with TRBD2. Germline V gene lookup returns CDR1 LGHNA and CDR2 YSLEER. This CDR3 is 18 amino acids long. J lost 3 bases, V lost 0 bases, and 3 bases had no gene match. The CDR3 DNA reads as TGCGCCAGCAGCCAAGAGGGACTAGCGGGGGGGCCAACAGATACGCAGTATTTT. Protein sequence: CASSQEGLAGGPTDTQYF.